This TCR beta chain is from a study of STAT5B mutations in CD4+ large granular lymphocyte leukemia. Study-wide context: Among healthy controls, a particular HLA allele went with more CDR3 'QG' motifs.

Whole-study results and caveats: Approximately 25% of private leukemic clonotypes occurred rarely in other patients' non-leukemic repertoires.

The repertoire was sequenced with immunoSEQ multiplex PCR; TCRdb's copy has only in-frame clones and lacks some. The data show about 45,000 clones, about 86% seen once. This clone was seen only a few times. What it binds is not known. Losses at the gene ends were 5 bases for V and 3 bases for J; bases not matched to a gene: 3. Germline CDR1 reads SGHAT; CDR2 reads FQNNGV. This CDR3 region has 13 residues. Control samples were healthy donors' buffy coats. Sequencing was performed on CD4+ T cells from blood buffy coats. This clonotype originated in a human donor in good health. V and J are TRBV11-2 and TRBJ1-2; 7 bases are shared with TRBD1. CDR3 nucleotide sequence: TGTGCCAGCAGCCCTGGACAGGACTATGGCTACACCTTC. This sequence encodes CASSPGQDYGYTF.